These T cell receptor beta chains were read from a single sample in a study of cytomegalovirus exposure and HLA in healthy donors. Sequencing was performed with immunoSEQ multiplex PCR; in TCRdb, only in-frame clones are kept and a portion is missing. The sample lists 100,000 or so clones, nearly 85% seen once, with about 5.9% in the top ten. The sample taken for sequencing was PBMCs. These receptors were obtained from a man aged 18-30 years in good health and CMV-seronegative. The CDR3 runs from the conserved cysteine through the conserved F or W. Each record gives: CDR3 protein, CDR3 DNA, clone size, D gene, V gene, J gene, CDR3 length. The D gene is left open where the match is weak. Clone size appears in some rows only: once, few, many, or a class for an expanded clone.

CDR3aa: CASSPGQETQYF; CDR3nt: TGTGCCAGCAGTCCGGGCCAAGAGACCCAGTACTTC; abundance: -; d_gene: -; v_gene: TRBV11-3; j_gene: TRBJ2-5; len: 12
CDR3aa: CASTGTGGGQPQHF; CDR3nt: TGTGCCAGTACAGGGACAGGGGGCGGGCAGCCCCAGCATTTT; abundance: -; d_gene: TRBD1; v_gene: TRBV19; j_gene: TRBJ1-5; len: 14
CDR3aa: CASSPPEGRNIQYF; CDR3nt: TGTGCCAGCTCACCACCGGAGGGGCGCAACATTCAGTACTTC; abundance: -; d_gene: -; v_gene: TRBV18; j_gene: TRBJ2-4; len: 14
CDR3aa: CASTVHSEAFF; CDR3nt: TGTGCCAGCACGGTCCACAGTGAAGCTTTCTTT; abundance: -; d_gene: -; v_gene: TRBV2; j_gene: TRBJ1-1; len: 11
CDR3aa: CASSGQETQYF; CDR3nt: TGTGCCAGTAGCGGCCAAGAGACCCAGTACTTC; abundance: once; d_gene: -; v_gene: TRBV2; j_gene: TRBJ2-5; len: 11
CDR3aa: CASSPRTGYPEAFF; CDR3nt: TGTGCCAGCAGCCCTCGGACAGGGTACCCTGAAGCTTTCTTT; abundance: -; d_gene: TRBD1; v_gene: TRBV5-4; j_gene: TRBJ1-1; len: 14
CDR3aa: CASSSSGPYEQYF; CDR3nt: TGTGCCAGCAGTAGTAGCGGACCCTACGAGCAGTACTTC; abundance: few; d_gene: -; v_gene: TRBV27; j_gene: TRBJ2-7; len: 13
CDR3aa: CASSFASGKEQFF; CDR3nt: TGTGCCAGCAGTTTTGCTAGCGGGAAAGAGCAGTTCTTC; abundance: -; d_gene: TRBD2; v_gene: TRBV28; j_gene: TRBJ2-1; len: 13
CDR3aa: CASSLISSGISYNEQFF; CDR3nt: TGTGCCAGCAGCTTAATCTCTAGCGGGATCTCCTACAATGAGCAGTTCTTC; abundance: few; d_gene: TRBD2; v_gene: TRBV7-6; j_gene: TRBJ2-1; len: 17
CDR3aa: CASLRRRGTKETQYF; CDR3nt: TGTGCCAGCCTGAGGAGGCGGGGGACGAAAGAGACCCAGTACTTC; abundance: few; d_gene: TRBD2; v_gene: TRBV9; j_gene: TRBJ2-5; len: 15
CDR3aa: CASSKPTETQYF; CDR3nt: TGTGCCAGCAGCAAACCGACAGAAACCCAGTACTTC; abundance: -; d_gene: -; v_gene: TRBV5-5; j_gene: TRBJ2-5; len: 12
CDR3aa: CASSSRDRDGYTF; CDR3nt: TGTGCCAGCAGTTCCAGGGACAGGGATGGCTACACCTTC; abundance: -; d_gene: TRBD1; v_gene: TRBV6-6; j_gene: TRBJ1-2; len: 13
CDR3aa: CASSLGGFSDTQYF; CDR3nt: TGCGCCAGCAGCTTAGGCGGTTTCTCAGATACGCAGTATTTT; abundance: -; d_gene: -; v_gene: TRBV5-1; j_gene: TRBJ2-3; len: 14
CDR3aa: CASSSDTSGASYEQYF; CDR3nt: TGTGCCAGCAGCTCTGACACTAGCGGGGCATCCTACGAGCAGTACTTC; abundance: -; d_gene: TRBD2; v_gene: TRBV7-3; j_gene: TRBJ2-7; len: 16
CDR3aa: CASSLAGGEQFF; CDR3nt: TGTGCCAGCAGCTTAGCGGGGGGTGAGCAGTTCTTC; abundance: -; d_gene: -; v_gene: TRBV7-9; j_gene: TRBJ2-1; len: 12
CDR3aa: CASSTTGTGIRYEQYF; CDR3nt: TGTGCCAGCAGTACGACCGGGACAGGGATTCGTTACGAGCAGTACTTC; abundance: -; d_gene: TRBD1; v_gene: TRBV28; j_gene: TRBJ2-7; len: 16
CDR3aa: CASSPRRDTEAFF; CDR3nt: TGTGCCAGCTCACCACGACGGGACACTGAAGCTTTCTTT; abundance: -; d_gene: -; v_gene: TRBV18; j_gene: TRBJ1-1; len: 13
CDR3aa: CASRPGQGLGQPQHF; CDR3nt: TGTGCCAGCAGACCAGGACAGGGTCTGGGTCAGCCCCAGCATTTT; abundance: -; d_gene: TRBD1; v_gene: TRBV27; j_gene: TRBJ1-5; len: 15
CDR3aa: CASSFITGPRGYTF; CDR3nt: TGTGCCAGCAGTTTTATTACAGGCCCGAGAGGCTACACCTTC; abundance: few; d_gene: -; v_gene: TRBV28; j_gene: TRBJ1-2; len: 14